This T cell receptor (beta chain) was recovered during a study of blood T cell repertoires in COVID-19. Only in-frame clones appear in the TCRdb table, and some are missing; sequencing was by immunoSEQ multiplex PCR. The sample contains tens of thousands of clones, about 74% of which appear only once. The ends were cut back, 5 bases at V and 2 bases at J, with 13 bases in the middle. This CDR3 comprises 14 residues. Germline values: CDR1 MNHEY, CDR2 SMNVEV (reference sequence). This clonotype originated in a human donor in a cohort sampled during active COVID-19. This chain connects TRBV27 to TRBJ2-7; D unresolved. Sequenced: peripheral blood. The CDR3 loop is CASSPHVSTYEQYF. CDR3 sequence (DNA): TGTGCCAGCAGTCCGCATGTTAGTACCTACGAGCAGTACTTC.